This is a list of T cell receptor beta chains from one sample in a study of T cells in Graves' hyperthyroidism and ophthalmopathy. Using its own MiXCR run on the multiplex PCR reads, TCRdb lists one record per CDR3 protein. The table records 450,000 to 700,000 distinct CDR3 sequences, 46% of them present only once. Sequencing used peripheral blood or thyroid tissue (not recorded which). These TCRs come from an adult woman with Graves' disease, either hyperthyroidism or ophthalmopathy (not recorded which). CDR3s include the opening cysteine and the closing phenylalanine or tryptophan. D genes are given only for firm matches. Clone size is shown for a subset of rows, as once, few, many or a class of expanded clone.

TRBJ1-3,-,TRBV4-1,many,CASSLDFPSGNTIYF,TGCGCCAGCAGCCTCGACTTTCCGTCTGGAAACACCATATATTTT
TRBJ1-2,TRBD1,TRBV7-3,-,CASSFEERTGANYGYTF,TGTGCCAGCAGCTTCGAGGAACGGACAGGAGCTAACTATGGCTACACCTTC
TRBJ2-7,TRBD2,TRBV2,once,CASSALLSGRYPYEQYF,TGTGCCAGCAGTGCCCTCCTTAGCGGGAGGTATCCCTACGAGCAGTACTTC
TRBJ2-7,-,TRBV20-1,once,CSASGSRGQYF,TGCAGTGCTAGCGGCAGTCGCGGGCAGTACTTC
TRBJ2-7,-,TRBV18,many,CASSPIVSGEQYF,TGTGCCAGCTCACCTATCGTTTCCGGCGAGCAGTACTTC
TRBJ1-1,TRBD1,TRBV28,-,CATRPGQGNTEAFF,TGTGCCACTCGGCCGGGACAGGGAAACACTGAAGCTTTCTTT
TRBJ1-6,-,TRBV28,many,CASSSRTALHNSPLHF,TGTGCCAGCAGTTCCCGGACAGCCTTACATAATTCACCCCTCCACTTT
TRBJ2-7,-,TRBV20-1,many,CSAEDYRDYEQYF,TGCAGTGCTGAGGATTACAGGGACTACGAGCAGTACTTC
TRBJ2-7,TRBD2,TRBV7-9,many,CASSFGGSQGYEQYF,TGTGCCAGCAGCTTCGGCGGGAGTCAAGGCTACGAGCAGTACTTC
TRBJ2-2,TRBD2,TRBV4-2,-,CASSQEIAGGPNTGELFF,TGTGCCAGCAGCCAAGAAATAGCGGGAGGGCCGAACACCGGGGAGCTGTTTTTT
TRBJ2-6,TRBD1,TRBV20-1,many,CSARDQGAGANVLTF,TGCAGTGCTAGAGACCAGGGGGCAGGGGCCAACGTCCTGACTTTC
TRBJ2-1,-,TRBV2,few,CASSERGDNEQFF,TGTGCCAGCAGTGAAAGGGGGGACAATGAGCAGTTCTTC
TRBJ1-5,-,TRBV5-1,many,CASSLAPGNQPQHF,TGCGCCAGCAGCTTGGCCCCGGGAAACCAGCCCCAGCATTTT
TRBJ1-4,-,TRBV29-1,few,CSVSRRGNEKLFF,TGCAGCGTTTCACGGCGGGGTAATGAAAAACTGTTTTTT
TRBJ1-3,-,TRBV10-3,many,CATMHRSSGNTIYF,TGTGCCACGATGCACCGAAGCTCTGGAAACACCATATATTTT
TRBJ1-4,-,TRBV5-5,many,CASSSVPGVDEKLFF,TGTGCCAGCAGCTCCGTCCCGGGTGTAGATGAAAAACTGTTTTTT
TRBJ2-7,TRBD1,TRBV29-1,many,CSVGEGQGYEQYF,TGCAGCGTTGGGGAGGGACAGGGGTACGAGCAGTACTTC
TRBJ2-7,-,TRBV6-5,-,CAISERGNEQYF,TGTGCCATCAGTGAGAGGGGGAACGAGCAGTACTTC
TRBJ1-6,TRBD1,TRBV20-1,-,CSAIKPTGVNSPLHF,TGCAGTGCTATTAAACCAACAGGGGTGAATTCACCCCTCCACTTT
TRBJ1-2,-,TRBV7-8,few,CASSLGAATNYGYTF,TGTGCCAGCAGCTTAGGGGCAGCAACTAACTATGGCTACACCTTC
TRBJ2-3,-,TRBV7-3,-,CASSLTPLFGNPDTQYF,TGTGCCAGCAGCTTAACCCCGCTCTTCGGGAACCCAGATACGCAGTATTTT
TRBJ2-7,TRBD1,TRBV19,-,CASSVGTGGTYEQYF,TGTGCCAGTAGTGTTGGGACAGGAGGGACCTACGAGCAGTACTTC
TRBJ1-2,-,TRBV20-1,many,CRAGSLGGDYGYTF,TGCAGGGCGGGGTCCCTTGGGGGTGACTATGGCTACACCTTC
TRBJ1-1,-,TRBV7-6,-,CASSSRGAEAFF,TGTGCCAGCAGCTCTAGGGGTGCTGAGGCTTTCTTT
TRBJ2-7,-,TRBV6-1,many,CASSGQPPKTYEQYF,TGTGCCAGCAGCGGACAGCCCCCTAAAACCTACGAGCAGTACTTC
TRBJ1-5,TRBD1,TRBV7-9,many,CASSLDGPGGPQHF,TGTGCCAGCAGCTTAGACGGGCCAGGGGGGCCCCAGCATTTT
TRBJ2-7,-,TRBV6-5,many,CASSYSQTTADYEQYF,TGTGCCAGCAGTTACTCACAAACTACCGCCGACTACGAGCAGTACTTC
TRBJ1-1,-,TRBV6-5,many,CASSYSGPNMNTEAFF,TGTGCCAGCAGTTACTCGGGCCCCAATATGAACACTGAAGCTTTCTTT
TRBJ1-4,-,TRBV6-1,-,CASSEWGEKLFF,TGTGCCAGCAGTGAATGGGGCGAAAAACTGTTTTTT
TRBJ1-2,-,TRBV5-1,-,CASSPTEPYGYTF,TGCGCCAGCAGCCCGACAGAGCCCTATGGCTACACCTTC
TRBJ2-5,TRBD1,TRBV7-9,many,CASSFQDRAKTQYF,TGTGCCAGCAGCTTCCAAGACAGGGCCAAGACCCAGTACTTC
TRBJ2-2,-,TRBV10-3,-,CAISVSGAHGELFF,TGTGCCATAAGCGTCAGTGGAGCCCACGGGGAGCTGTTTTTT
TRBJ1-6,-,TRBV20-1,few,CSARPGASSPLHF,TGCAGTGCTAGACCGGGGGCGTCGTCACCCCTCCACTTT
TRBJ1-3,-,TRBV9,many,CASSEGPGPRGNTIYF,TGTGCCAGCAGCGAGGGACCGGGACCCCGGGGAAACACCATATATTTT
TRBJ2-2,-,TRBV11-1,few,CASSLARTGGELFF,TGTGCCAGCAGCTTAGCCAGGACGGGCGGGGAGCTGTTTTTT
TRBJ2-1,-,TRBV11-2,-,CASSLGLGKNEQFF,TGTGCCAGCAGCTTAGGACTAGGGAAAAATGAGCAGTTCTTC
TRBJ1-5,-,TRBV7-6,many,CASSPAGSYSNQPQHF,TGTGCCAGCAGCCCAGCCGGGTCATATAGCAATCAGCCCCAGCATTTT
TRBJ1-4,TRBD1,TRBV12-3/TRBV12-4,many,CASSLQGAGEKLFF,TGTGCCAGCAGTTTACAGGGGGCGGGGGAAAAACTGTTTTTT
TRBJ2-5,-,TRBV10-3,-,CAIGGRWGTQYF,TGTGCCATCGGGGGTCGGTGGGGGACCCAGTACTTC
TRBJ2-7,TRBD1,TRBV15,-,CATSGTPAPTGLYEQYF,TGTGCCACCAGCGGGACCCCGGCACCGACAGGGCTCTACGAGCAGTACTTC
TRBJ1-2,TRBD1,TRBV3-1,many,CASSQDGQALYGYTF,TGTGCCAGCAGCCAAGATGGACAGGCGCTCTATGGCTACACCTTC
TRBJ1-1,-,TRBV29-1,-,CSVERVRNEAFF,TGCAGCGTTGAGAGGGTAAGGAATGAAGCTTTCTTT
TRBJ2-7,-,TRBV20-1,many,CSASPPAAYEQYF,TGCAGTGCTAGCCCCCCGGCCGCCTACGAGCAGTACTTC
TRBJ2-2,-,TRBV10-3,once,CAITTALSNTGELFF,TGTGCCATCACCACAGCCTTATCGAACACCGGGGAGCTGTTTTTT
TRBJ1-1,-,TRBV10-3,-,CAISGRPNTEAFF,TGTGCCATCAGTGGACGGCCCAACACTGAAGCTTTCTTT
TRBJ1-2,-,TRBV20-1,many,CSARGSGAWTF,TGCAGTGCTAGAGGATCGGGGGCTTGGACCTTC